A single sample gave rise to the 24 T cell receptor beta chains below, sequenced in a study of T cell responses to AZD1222 COVID-19 vaccine. Clones were sequenced by immunoSEQ multiplex PCR, and TCRdb holds only the in-frame ones, with some missing. The data contain some 110,000 clones, roughly four fifths of them seen just once; the ten biggest clones take up under 10%. The material sequenced was peripheral blood, taken on day 0 of AZD1222 vaccination. The receptors were gathered from an adult in good health.

Notes on this clone: It is unclear where the CDR3 begins or ends on the DNA, so no DNA is shown, and the CDR3 is as TCRdb lists it. The chain couples TRBV2 to TRBJ1-2. The V gene's germline CDR1 is SNHLY and CDR2 FYNNEI. The CDR3 spans 14 residues, counting both ends. The CDR3 region is CASILGWGNYGYTF.

This clone was picked up many times. The rearrangement links TRBV6-6 to TRBJ2-3, with TRBD1 matching 12 bases. V shed 4 bases and J 3 bases; nucleotides not matched to a gene: 2. The CDR3 extends over 15 amino acids. The germline gives CDR1 MNHNY, CDR2 SVGAGI (reference sequence). For the CDR3, the DNA is TGTGCCAGCAGTTCGGGACAGGGGGCAACAGATACGCAGTATTTT. As protein: CASSSGQGATDTQYF.

V and J are TRBV4-1 and TRBJ1-6, with a possible D match to TRBD1 (6 bases). The CDR3 runs to 15 residues. Per the germline V gene, CDR1 is MGHRA and CDR2 is YSYEKL. With 1 base removed from V and 5 bases from J, the gap between germline ends came to 9 bases. In DNA, the CDR3 is TGCGCCAGCAGCCAAGGGACAGCGAATAATTCACCCCTCCACTTT. Translating it yields CASSQGTANNSPLHF.

The chain has TRBV21-1 and TRBJ2-2; the table's D call of TRBD2 was not tested on the DNA. TRBV21-1 is a listed pseudogene. The CDR3 consists of 22 residues. In nucleotides, the CDR3 is TGTGCCAGCAGCAAAACCCCTCCTGAGCGGGGGAATACTCCAGAACTCACCGGGGAGCTGTTTTTT. This gives the protein CASSKTPPERGNTPELTGELFF.

This clone was seen a single time. This chain joins TRBV19 and TRBJ2-7; tentatively, D is TRBD1 (5 bases). Trimming took 2 bases from V and 3 from J, leaving 14 bases between them. The CDR3 spans 15 residues. CDR1 and CDR2 (germline): LNHDA, SQIVND (reference sequence). Here the CDR3 reads CASSIQGPGLYEQYF. The CDR3, as DNA: TGTGCCAGTAGTATACAGGGTCCAGGGCTCTACGAGCAGTACTTC. Looking up the rest from reference TRBV19 and TRBJ2-7 gives the full variable domain: DGGITQSPKYLFRKEGQNVTLSCEQNLNHDAMYWYRQDPGQGLRLIYYSQIVNDFQKGDIAEGYSVSREKKESFPLTVTSAQKNPTAFYLCASSIQGPGLYEQYFGPGTRLTVT.

The chain has TRBV4-3 and TRBJ1-3, with unresolved D. The CDR3 length is 14 residues. The ends were cut back, 6 bases at V and 0 bases at J, with 9 bases in the middle. The germline V gene has CDR1 LGHNA and CDR2 YSLEER. DNA for the CDR3: TGCGCCAGCAGTCCCGGTGGCTCTGGAAACACCATATATTTT. It translates to CASSPGGSGNTIYF.

The chain carries TRBV18 and TRBJ2-1, with D possibly being TRBD2 (5 bases). Germline CDR1 KGHSH, CDR2 LQKENI. The CDR3 consists of 15 residues. V was cut by 3 bases and J by 0 bases, with 9 bases left in between. CDR3 in amino acids: CASSPRLTSYNEQFF. CDR3 in DNA: TGTGCCAGCTCACCTAGACTAACCTCCTACAATGAGCAGTTCTTC.

This clone was seen once. The chain recombines TRBV6-5 with TRBJ1-5; D is ambiguous. The CDR3 is 15 residues long. The V end was cut by 4 bases, the J end by 0 bases, with 10 bases between. Germline V CDR1 and CDR2: MNHEY, SVGAGI. Here the CDR3 reads CASSSDGNSNQPQHF. The CDR3 DNA follows: TGTGCCAGCAGTTCGGACGGTAATAGCAATCAGCCCCAGCATTTT.

V usage is TRBV28 and J usage is TRBJ1-5, with no clear D. This CDR3 spans 15 amino acids. Deletions cut 8 bases from V and 1 base from J, with 15 bases between. Looked up from germline, CDR1 is MDHEN and CDR2 is SYDVKM. The CDR3 DNA follows: TGTGCCAGCTCTGACATGGCAGCAAGCAATCAGCCCCAGCATTTT. Protein sequence: CASSDMAASNQPQHF. Combining the CDR3 with reference TRBV28 and TRBJ1-5 gives the whole variable domain DVKVTQSSRYLVKRTGEKVFLECVQDMDHENMFWYRQDPGLGLRLIYFSYDVKMKEKGDIPEGYSVSREKKERFSLILESASTNQTSMYLCASSDMAASNQPQHFGDGTRLSIL.

V is TRBV7-8 and J is TRBJ1-5; D ambiguous. This CDR3 contains 16 residues. V gave up 1 base and J gave up 0 bases, with 10 bases separating them. Germline loops: CDR1 SGHVS, CDR2 FQNEAQ. CDR3 DNA: TGTGCCAGCAGCTTAGGCTCCCGGTATAGCAATCAGCCCCAGCATTTT. Protein: CASSLGSRYSNQPQHF.

This clone came up once. The chain carries TRBV10-3 and TRBJ1-1; 8 bases map to TRBD1. The CDR3 sequence is 13 residues long. V shed 2 bases, J shed 6 bases, and the junction held 2 bases outside the gene matches. The germline gives CDR1 ENHRY, CDR2 SYGVKD. CDR3 coding DNA: TGTGCCATCAGTGAGGACAGGGGACCTGAAGCTTTCTTT. Protein: CAISEDRGPEAFF.

The chain joins TRBV7-6 to TRBJ2-1; 8 nucleotides agree with TRBD1. In germline, CDR1 is SGHVS, CDR2 FNYEAQ. V lost 4 bases and J lost 6; bases outside the gene matches: 11. This CDR3 has 16 amino acids. The CDR3 nucleotides are TGTGCCAGCAGCTCCTTTACCTTCGACAGGGGCAATGAGCAGTTCTTC. Protein: CASSSFTFDRGNEQFF.

The V and J genes are TRBV12-3 or TRBV12-4 and TRBJ1-2, with D hard to call. V was cut by 6 bases and J by 8 bases, with 16 bases left in between. The CDR3 covers 13 residues. CDR3 residues: CASRNTEATGYTF. The DNA for the CDR3 is TGTGCCAGCAGAAACACGGAGGCGACAGGCTACACCTTC.

The chain employs TRBV18 and TRBJ1-4; 11 nucleotides line up with TRBD1. The junction had 0 bases not matched to a gene; V was cut back by 2 bases and J by 7 bases. Per the germline V gene, CDR1 is KGHSH and CDR2 is LQKENI. The CDR3 totals 14 residues. In nucleotides, the CDR3 is TGTGCCAGCTCACCAGGGACAGGGGGTGAAAAACTGTTTTTT. Translating gives CASSPGTGGEKLFF.

The chain is built from TRBV5-4 and TRBJ2-7, with 11 bases aligning to TRBD2. CDR1 and CDR2 (germline): SGHNT, YYREEE (reference sequence). The CDR3 runs 15 residues. Germline trimming cut 4 bases from V and 3 bases from J; bases unmatched to any gene: 6. CDR3 DNA: TGTGCCAGCAGCCCAGGACTAGCGGGTTTCTACGAGCAGTACTTC. The encoded protein is CASSPGLAGFYEQYF. Full variable domain (outside the CDR3, taken from reference TRBV5-4 and TRBJ2-7): ETGVTQSPTHLIKTRGQQVTLRCSSQSGHNTVSWYQQALGQGPQFIFQYYREEENGRGNFPPRFSGLQFPNYSSELNVNALELDDSALYLCASSPGLAGFYEQYFGPGTRLTVT.

The V call is TRBV3-1 (or the pseudogene TRBV3-2), the J call TRBJ1-2, with 7 bases fitting TRBD1. V lost 4 bases to trimming and J lost 4 bases; unmatched junction nucleotides: 3. Germline V CDR1 and CDR2: LGHDT, YNNKEL (reference sequence). The CDR3 spans 13 residues. The DNA of the CDR3 is TGTGCCAGCAGCCCCCGGACAGGCTATGGCTACACCTTC. It specifies CASSPRTGYGYTF.

The chain carries TRBV28 and TRBJ1-1, with 8 bases lining up with TRBD1. J was trimmed by 4 bases and V by 4 bases; bases with no gene match: 5. The CDR3 has 14 residues. Germline values: CDR1 MDHEN, CDR2 SYDVKM. The CDR3 sequence is CASSSPQGVTEAFF. CDR3 nucleotide sequence: TGTGCCAGCAGTTCCCCACAGGGGGTCACTGAAGCTTTCTTT.

This sequence joins TRBV4-3 and TRBJ2-3, with D hard to call. The CDR3 has 13 amino acids. V lost 0 bases and J 5 bases, leaving 6 bases between the germline ends. CDR1 and CDR2 from the germline V gene are LGHNA and YSLEER. Here the CDR3 reads CASSQDTRDTQYF. As DNA, the CDR3 is TGCGCCAGCAGCCAAGATACCAGAGATACGCAGTATTTT.

The V gene is TRBV11-1, the J gene TRBJ2-7; tentatively, D is TRBD1 (6 bases). The CDR3 spans 13 residues. CDR1 SGHAT and CDR2 FQDESV come from the germline V gene (reference sequence). With 5 bases removed from V and 1 base from J, the gap between germline ends came to 9 bases. The CDR3 DNA follows: TGTGCCAGCAGCCCGAGGGGGTCCTACGAGCAGTACTTC. Translating it yields CASSPRGSYEQYF.

This clone was seen only once. This chain uses TRBV24-1 with TRBJ1-5; D unclear. The CDR3 consists of 13 residues. V lost 2 bases to trimming and J lost 6 bases, with 7 bases between them. Germline loops: CDR1 KGHDR, CDR2 SFDVKD. The CDR3 DNA follows: TGTGCCACCAGTGATTCCTATTCTCAGCCCCAGCATTTT. Protein product: CATSDSYSQPQHF.

The V gene is TRBV19, the J gene TRBJ1-6; 8 positions agree with TRBD1. Germline values: CDR1 LNHDA, CDR2 SQIVND (reference sequence). The CDR3 loop spans 16 amino acids. Losses at the gene ends were 5 bases for V and 10 bases for J; bases not matched to a gene: 13. CDR3: CASSSRGRGGGSPLHF. The CDR3 DNA reads TGTGCCAGTAGTTCCAGGGGGCGCGGTGGTGGATCACCCCTCCACTTT.

V usage is TRBV6-5 and J usage is TRBJ2-2, with TRBD1 as a possible D gene (5 bases). The germline V and J ends were trimmed by 2 bases and 1 base, with 8 bases remaining between them. The CDR3 is 15 residues long. CDR1 is MNHEY and CDR2 is SVGAGI in the germline V gene. Written as DNA, the CDR3 is TGTGCCAGCAGTTACGGGGCGGTGAACACCGGGGAGCTGTTTTTT. Protein: CASSYGAVNTGELFF.

Note on this clone: In the same sample, other DNA sequences code for this CDR3. This rearrangement joins TRBV5-4 to TRBJ2-2; tentatively, D is TRBD2 (6 bases). CDR3 length: 14 amino acids. V lost 4 bases and J lost 3, with 10 bases in between. In germline, CDR1 is SGHNT, CDR2 YYREEE (reference sequence). CDR3 in DNA: TGTGCCAGCAGCCGACTAGGGGACACCGGGGAGCTGTTTTTT. The encoded protein is CASSRLGDTGELFF.

This chain connects TRBV5-1 to TRBJ2-2; perhaps TRBD1 as D (6 bases). Trimming left V 4 bases short and J 5 bases short, with 12 bases between. The CDR3 spans 14 residues. Germline V gene lookup returns CDR1 SGHRS and CDR2 YFSETQ. The CDR3 spells CASSPGHGTGELFF. CDR3 DNA sequence: TGCGCCAGCAGCCCGGGACACGGAACCGGGGAGCTGTTTTTT.